These 32 T cell receptor beta chains came from one sample sequenced in a study of T cell responses to AZD1222 COVID-19 vaccine. Profiling relied on immunoSEQ multiplex PCR, and the TCRdb table lists in-frame clones only, not all of them. In the table there are about 69,000 clones, roughly 80% of which are singletons. The sequences come from peripheral blood, collected 28 days after the second AZD1222 dose. Every receptor here comes from an adult who received the AZD1222 COVID-19 vaccine.

The V gene is TRBV4-1, the J gene TRBJ2-2; D tentatively fits TRBD1 or TRBD2 (5 bases each). The CDR3 covers 15 residues. Germline CDR1 and CDR2: MGHRA and YSYEKL. Trimming took off 1 base at V and 4 bases at J, with 10 bases between the two ends. CDR3 sequence reads: CASSQGWGTTGELFF. CDR3 nucleotide sequence: TGCGCCAGCAGCCAAGGATGGGGGACCACCGGGGAGCTGTTTTTT.

The J gene is TRBJ2-7, the V gene TRBV27, with 8 bases matching TRBD1. The CDR3 totals 15 residues. The germline V gene encodes CDR1 MNHEY and CDR2 SMNVEV (reference sequence). Trimming removed 2 bases from V and 5 bases from J; junction bases left unmatched: 8. CDR3 region: CASSLIGSGGDEQYF. The CDR3 DNA reads as TGTGCCAGCAGTTTAATCGGGTCAGGGGGCGACGAGCAGTACTTC.

The chain is built from TRBV3-1 (or the pseudogene TRBV3-2) and TRBJ2-1; no clear D gene. Germline V gene sequence: CDR1 LGHDT, CDR2 YNNKEL (reference sequence). Trimming left V 1 base short and J 8 bases short, with 6 bases between. The CDR3 is 12 residues long. The CDR3 is CASSQGSHEQFF. In DNA, the CDR3 is TGTGCCAGCAGCCAAGGTAGCCATGAGCAGTTCTTC.

The chain is built from TRBV11-2 and TRBJ1-1; TRBD1 might be the D (5 bases). Germline assignment: CDR1 SGHAT and CDR2 FQNNGV. V was pared by 5 bases and J by 6 bases, with 13 bases between. The CDR3 totals 13 residues. CDR3 coding DNA: TGTGCCAGCAGCCGAGGGGCCTCCGCTGAAGCTTTCTTT. It yields the protein CASSRGASAEAFF.

The chain combines TRBV23-1 with TRBJ1-5; D is ambiguous. TRBV23-1 is treated as an ORF (open reading frame) with a function not yet certain. This CDR3 is 15 amino acids long. V was shortened by 1 base and J by 1 base, with 8 bases between the two germline ends. DNA for the CDR3: TGCGCCAGCAGTCAATTAAGAGACAGCAATCAGCCCCAGCATTTT. This encodes CASSQLRDSNQPQHF.

The chain links TRBV5-1 to TRBJ1-1; 8 positions match TRBD1. The CDR3 has 14 amino acids. Germline V gives CDR1 SGHRS, CDR2 YFSETQ. V gave up 4 bases and J gave up 5 bases; unmatched junction bases: 7. CDR3 coding DNA: TGCGCCAGCAGCCAGGGGACAGGTGGGACTGAAGCTTTCTTT. Residues: CASSQGTGGTEAFF.

The chain carries TRBV5-1 and TRBJ2-3; D unresolved. Germline CDR1 and CDR2: SGHRS and YFSETQ. Trimming took off 4 bases at V and 1 base at J, with 7 bases between the two ends. The CDR3 consists of 13 residues. The DNA for the CDR3 is TGCGCCAGCAGCCGGGTAGGCACAGATACGCAGTATTTT. It is translated as CASSRVGTDTQYF.

The V call is TRBV18, the J call TRBJ2-6; TRBD1 matches at 8 bases. The CDR3 loop spans 18 amino acids. Losses at the gene ends were 1 base for V and 0 bases for J; bases not matched to a gene: 5. Germline V gene lookup returns CDR1 KGHSH and CDR2 LQKENI. The CDR3 region is CASSPRAGGASGANVLTF. CDR3 in DNA: TGTGCCAGCTCACCACGGGCAGGGGGCGCCTCTGGGGCCAACGTCCTGACTTTC.

V usage is TRBV7-9 and J usage is TRBJ2-5, with TRBD1 identical over 7 bases. The CDR3 contains 14 residues. The germline V gene has CDR1 SEHNR and CDR2 FQNEAQ (reference sequence). With V trimmed by 5 bases and J by 4 bases, 7 bases remained unmatched. CDR3 bases: TGTGCCAGCAGCCCGACAGGGTGGGTAGAGACCCAGTACTTC. Protein product: CASSPTGWVETQYF.

The chain is built from TRBV7-9 and TRBJ1-2; D may be TRBD1 (6 bases). From germline, CDR1 is SEHNR and CDR2 FQNEAQ (reference sequence). V lost 5 bases to trimming and J lost 0 bases, with 22 bases between them. The CDR3 totals 18 residues. Here the CDR3 reads CASSQLKGMTGSNYGYTF. The DNA of the CDR3 is TGTGCCAGCAGCCAATTAAAAGGGATGACAGGCTCTAACTATGGCTACACCTTC.

The V and J genes are TRBV6-4 and TRBJ2-1, with TRBD2 as a possible D gene (6 bases). Germline loops: CDR1 MRHNA, CDR2 SNTAGT. V lost 1 base, J lost 4 bases, and 11 bases lay in between. The CDR3 is 15 amino acids. For the CDR3, the DNA is TGTGCCAGCAGTGACTGGGCTAGCGAGTACAATGAGCAGTTCTTC. Translated, it gives CASSDWASEYNEQFF.

This chain uses TRBV4-1 with TRBJ1-2; D possibly corresponds to TRBD1 (6 bases). The CDR3 is 15 amino acids. With 0 bases removed from V and 8 bases from J, the gap between germline ends came to 16 bases. Germline assignment: CDR1 MGHRA and CDR2 YSYEKL. This chain's CDR3 is CASSQEISGGNGYTF. In DNA form, the CDR3 reads TGCGCCAGCAGCCAAGAGATTTCGGGGGGCAACGGCTACACCTTC.

A single count supports this clone. The chain combines TRBV13 with TRBJ1-1; unclear D gene. CDR3 length equals 12 residues. V lost 3 bases and J lost 6, with 8 bases in between. Germline V lookup: CDR1 PRHDT, CDR2 FYEKMQ (reference sequence). CDR3 DNA sequence: TGTGCCAGCAGCTTTCACGTGGCTGAAGCTTTCTTT. Translation: CASSFHVAEAFF.

The rearrangement uses TRBV10-3 and TRBJ2-1; 9 bases agree with TRBD2. With V trimmed by 10 bases and J by 6 bases, 7 bases remained unmatched. The CDR3 loop spans 13 amino acids. CDR1 is ENHRY and CDR2 is SYGVKD in the germline V gene. The CDR3 DNA follows: TGTGCCAGTAATAGCGGGAGCAGCAATGAGCAGTTCTTC. Translation: CASNSGSSNEQFF.

The rearrangement uses TRBV18 and TRBJ2-1; 8 bases map to TRBD2. V was pared by 0 bases and J by 6 bases, with 13 bases of the junction left unmatched. The CDR3 is 18 residues long. The germline V gene encodes CDR1 KGHSH and CDR2 LQKENI. Written as DNA, the CDR3 is TGTGCCAGCTCACCACCCGGGGGGGTGACCCCCGAGGGCAATGAGCAGTTCTTC. Translation gives CASSPPGGVTPEGNEQFF.

The chain has TRBV6-5 and TRBJ1-2, with D maybe TRBD1 (5 bases). The germline gives CDR1 MNHEY, CDR2 SVGAGI. Trimming took off 6 bases at V and 8 bases at J, with 19 bases between the two ends. CDR3 size: 14 residues. The CDR3 DNA follows: TGTGCCAGCAGCGCGACCGGGACCCCACCGGGCTACACCTTC. It is translated as CASSATGTPPGYTF.

This chain connects TRBV6-2 or TRBV6-3 to TRBJ2-7; 12 bases fit TRBD2. J lost 8 bases, V lost 2 bases, and 7 bases had no gene match. The CDR3 totals 15 residues. Germline values: CDR1 MNHEY, CDR2 SVGEGT. CDR3 nucleotides: TGTGCCAGCAGTTACAGCGGACTAGCGGGGTTCCAGCAGTACTTC. This gives the protein CASSYSGLAGFQQYF.

The CDR3 is CASSLYRVPTTEAFF. The CDR3 DNA sequence: TGTGCCAGCAGTTTATACAGGGTCCCTACTACTGAAGCTTTCTTT. This chain joins TRBV6-5 and TRBJ1-1; a weak D match, TRBD1 (6 bases). Trimming shortened V by 4 bases and J by 5 bases, and 17 bases separated the two germline ends. This CDR3 region has 15 residues. Germline CDR1 is MNHEY and CDR2 is SVGAGI.

This clone has only a few counts. V usage is TRBV27 and J usage is TRBJ1-4; D is unclear. Germline CDR1 reads MNHEY; CDR2 reads SMNVEV (reference sequence). With 4 bases removed from V and 8 bases from J, the gap between germline ends came to 14 bases. There are 14 residues in the CDR3. In nucleotides, the CDR3 is TGTGCCAGCAGTTGGAAGGGCGGAGGAGAAAAACTGTTTTTT. Translating it yields CASSWKGGGEKLFF.

The V call is TRBV3-1 (or the pseudogene TRBV3-2), the J call TRBJ2-5; D possibly uses TRBD1 or TRBD2 (5 bases each). Germline assignment: CDR1 LGHDT and CDR2 YNNKEL (reference sequence). CDR3 size: 16 residues. Trimming removed 1 base at V and 5 bases at J, with 17 bases between. The CDR3 nucleotides are TGTGCCAGCAGCCAAGGGTCGGGGACCAGAGTCGAGACCCAGTACTTC. It encodes CASSQGSGTRVETQYF.

This chain links TRBV6-5 with TRBJ1-2; the match to TRBD1 covers 8 bases. Looked up from germline, CDR1 is MNHEY and CDR2 is SVGAGI. This CDR3 region has 14 residues. V gave up 8 bases and J gave up 4 bases; unmatched junction bases: 9. DNA for the CDR3: TGTGCCAGCGGAAAACAGGGGGTAGGCTATGGCTACACCTTC. It codes for CASGKQGVGYGYTF.

Written as DNA, the CDR3 is TGTGCCAGCAGTTTATCCGTATGGGGGGGACAGTACCTACGCGAGCAGTACTTC. Protein product: CASSLSVWGGQYLREQYF. J is TRBJ2-7 and V is TRBV27; D may be TRBD1 or TRBD2 (7 bases each). V lost 0 bases and J 6 bases, leaving 24 bases between the germline ends. This CDR3 region has 18 residues. The germline gives CDR1 MNHEY, CDR2 SMNVEV (reference sequence).

This clone was found once. The chain joins TRBV27 to TRBJ1-1; D possibly corresponds to TRBD1 (5 bases). The CDR3 sequence is 14 residues long. Germline V gene lookup returns CDR1 MNHEY and CDR2 SMNVEV (reference sequence). V lost 2 bases to trimming and J lost 4 bases, with 11 bases between them. This chain's CDR3 is CASSLRGVRTEAFF. CDR3 sequence (DNA): TGTGCCAGCAGTTTAAGGGGCGTTCGCACTGAAGCTTTCTTT.

The chain recombines TRBV18 with TRBJ2-1, with D hard to call. V gave up 4 bases and J gave up 5 bases, with 9 bases separating them. The CDR3 sequence is 13 residues long. The germline gives CDR1 KGHSH, CDR2 LQKENI. The CDR3 DNA sequence: TGTGCCAGCTCACTAGGACCTAACAATGAGCAGTTCTTC. Translation: CASSLGPNNEQFF.

The V gene is TRBV30, the J gene TRBJ2-1; 7 bases align to TRBD2. The germline V gene has CDR1 GTSNPN and CDR2 SVGIG (reference sequence). Unmatched junction bases numbered 4, after V lost 7 bases and J lost 7 bases. This CDR3 has 11 residues. This chain's CDR3 is CAYGTINEQFF. The DNA for the CDR3 is TGTGCCTACGGGACTATAAATGAGCAGTTCTTC.

This chain joins TRBV6-1 and TRBJ1-2, with 7 bases aligning to TRBD1. CDR3 length: 14 amino acids. Looked up from germline, CDR1 is MNHNS and CDR2 is SASEGT. Losses at the gene ends were 1 base for V and 4 bases for J; bases not matched to a gene: 3. The DNA of the CDR3 is TGTGCCAGCAGTGAAGGACAGGGTTCCTATGGCTACACCTTC. Its protein product is CASSEGQGSYGYTF.

The rearrangement links TRBV5-6 to TRBJ2-1, with 14 bases fitting TRBD2. With V trimmed by 4 bases and J by 2 bases, 8 bases remained unmatched. This CDR3 contains 18 residues. CDR1 and CDR2 (germline): SGHDT, YYEEEE. The CDR3 is CASSGGLAGEGPYNEQFF. In nucleotides, the CDR3 is TGTGCCAGCAGCGGGGGACTAGCGGGGGAAGGCCCCTACAATGAGCAGTTCTTC. The full variable domain, rest sourced from reference TRBV5-6 and TRBJ2-1, is DAGVTQSPTHLIKTRGQQVTLRCSPKSGHDTVSWYQQALGQGPQFIFQYYEEEERQRGNFPDRFSGHQFPNYSSELNVNALLLGDSALYLCASSGGLAGEGPYNEQFFGPGTRLTVL.

The rearrangement links TRBV3-1 (or the pseudogene TRBV3-2) to TRBJ1-4, with D possibly matching TRBD1 (5 bases). Germline lookup yields CDR1 LGHDT and CDR2 YNNKEL (reference sequence). V was pared by 3 bases and J by 7 bases, with 18 bases between. CDR3 length: 16 residues. CDR3 bases: TGTGCCAGCAGCCAGGAAGAACCCGGGCAGGGTGAAAAACTGTTTTTT. Translated: CASSQEEPGQGEKLFF.

The chain has TRBV19 and TRBJ1-6; TRBD1 is a possible D gene (5 bases). Germline V CDR1 and CDR2: LNHDA, SQIVND (reference sequence). This CDR3 has 15 residues. V lost 5 bases to trimming and J lost 1 base, with 9 bases between them. CDR3 region: CASSEGKSYNSPLHF. In DNA form, the CDR3 reads TGTGCCAGTAGTGAGGGGAAGTCCTATAATTCACCCCTCCACTTT.

The chain is built from TRBV13 and TRBJ2-1, with D unresolved. V was pared by 2 bases and J by 5 bases, with 7 bases between. Germline V gives CDR1 PRHDT, CDR2 FYEKMQ (reference sequence). The CDR3 length is 13 residues. The CDR3 spells CASSLTANNEQFF. The CDR3 nucleotides are TGTGCCAGCAGCTTAACGGCAAACAATGAGCAGTTCTTC. The variable domain in full, with the rest retrieved from reference TRBV13 and TRBJ2-1, is AAGVIQSPRHLIKEKRETATLKCYPIPRHDTVYWYQQGPGQDPQFLISFYEKMQSDKGSIPDRFSAQQFSDYHSELNMSSLELGDSALYFCASSLTANNEQFFGPGTRLTVL.

This chain joins TRBV5-5 and TRBJ1-4, with D unresolved. Trimming removed 2 bases from V and 5 bases from J, with 10 bases in between. Germline CDR1 reads SGHKS; CDR2 reads YYEKEE (reference sequence). The CDR3 is 14 amino acids. The CDR3 loop is CASSLSRTNEKLFF. The CDR3, as DNA: TGTGCCAGCAGCTTAAGCCGGACCAATGAAAAACTGTTTTTT.

This clone has just one count. The rearrangement uses TRBV28 and TRBJ2-7, with D perhaps matching TRBD1 (6 bases). The germline V gene encodes CDR1 MDHEN and CDR2 SYDVKM. This CDR3 is built from 13 residues. V dropped 10 bases and J dropped 1 base, with 14 bases sitting between them. The CDR3 here is CATRIGQSYEQYF. In nucleotides, the CDR3 is TGTGCCACCCGGATTGGACAGTCCTACGAGCAGTACTTC.